Listed below are T cell receptor beta chains from one sample, sequenced in a study of tumor and adjacent non-tumor tissue in lung cancer. One entry per CDR3 protein, called by TCRdb with MiXCR from the multiplex PCR reads. The sample shows 220,000 or so distinct CDR3 sequences, less than 80% of them seen only once. Source material: lung tumor tissue. Receptors were obtained from a man in his 60s with non-small cell lung cancer. Each CDR3 is given with its conserved first and last residue. A D gene is named only where the DNA matches it firmly. Only part of the rows carry a size: once, few, many, or a class if the clone is expanded.

clone_size,v_call,j_call,d_call,cdr3_length,cdr3_aa,cdr3_nt
-,TRBV20-1,TRBJ1-5,-,13,CSAPRDENQPQHF,TGCAGTGCCCCCAGGGATGAAAATCAGCCCCAGCATTTT
many,TRBV12-3/TRBV12-4,TRBJ1-5,-,13,CASNLRSNQPQHF,TGTGCCAGCAATCTAAGGAGTAATCAGCCCCAGCATTTT
-,TRBV5-4,TRBJ2-5,-,15,CASSMEGGQTQTQYF,TGTGCCAGCAGTATGGAAGGCGGGCAGACCCAGACGCAGTACTTC
few,TRBV5-5,TRBJ2-7,-,14,CASSLVLNSYEQYF,TGTGCCAGCAGCTTGGTTCTGAACTCCTACGAGCAGTACTTC
-,TRBV6-6,TRBJ2-5,-,14,CASSLDSAQESQYF,TGTGCCAGCAGTTTAGACTCGGCGCAAGAGAGCCAGTACTTC
many,TRBV7-9,TRBJ2-6,-,18,CASIAAIKQSSGANVLTF,TGTGCCAGCATTGCGGCCATAAAACAGAGCTCTGGGGCCAACGTCCTGACTTTC
-,TRBV7-8,TRBJ2-7,-,15,CASSLAWGSLYEQYF,TGTGCCAGCAGCTTAGCGTGGGGCTCCCTCTACGAGCAGTACTTC
-,TRBV6-1,TRBJ1-1,-,14,CVSSGGSGNTEAFF,TGTGTCAGCAGTGGGGGCAGTGGGAACACTGAAGCTTTCTTT
-,TRBV12-3/TRBV12-4,TRBJ2-4,TRBD2,16,CANSLSPGRGKNIQYF,TGTGCCAACAGTTTAAGTCCCGGGAGGGGCAAAAACATTCAGTACTTC
-,TRBV20-1,TRBJ1-2,TRBD1,15,CSAAGTGATNYGYTF,TGCAGTGCGGCCGGGACAGGGGCCACTAACTATGGCTACACCTTC
-,TRBV4-1,TRBJ1-2,-,15,CASSPPGQISYGYIF,TGCGCCAGCAGCCCCCCCGGACAGATTTCCTATGGCTACATCTTC
-,TRBV6-6,TRBJ1-2,-,14,CASNFGPIIYDYTF,TGTGCCAGCAACTTTGGACCAATTATATATGACTACACCTTC
-,TRBV4-2,TRBJ1-1,-,15,CASSPPGQMNTEDFF,TGCGCCAGCAGCCCTCCGGGACAAATGAACACTGAAGATTTCTTT
-,TRBV4-2,TRBJ2-3,-,16,CVSSKKGSISIDTQYF,TGTGTCAGCAGCAAAAAGGGTTCCATTAGCATAGATACGCAGTATTTT
-,TRBV20-1,TRBJ1-5,-,14,CSASRADSNQPQHF,TGCAGTGCTAGCAGGGCAGATAGCAATCAGCCCCAGCATTTT
-,TRBV11-2,TRBJ1-1,-,13,CASSSHGVAEAFF,TGTGCCAGCAGCTCGCATGGGGTTGCTGAAGCTTTCTTT
-,TRBV7-8,TRBJ1-1,-,15,CASSFGLIMNTEAFF,TGTGCCAGCAGCTTTGGACTGATAATGAACACTGAAGCTTTCTTT
-,TRBV28,TRBJ2-3,-,14,CASSIPPSTDTQYF,TGTGCCAGCAGTATACCCCCTAGCACAGATACGCAGTATTTT
-,TRBV11-3,TRBJ2-1,TRBD2,14,CASSLGGSTNDQFF,TGTGCCAGCAGCTTGGGCGGGAGTACCAACGACCAGTTCTTC
once,TRBV11-3,TRBJ2-6,-,17,CASSPQGSSSGASVLTF,TGTGCCAGCAGCCCTCAGGGGTCTAGCTCTGGGGCCAGCGTCCTGACTTTC
medium-sized,TRBV6-2/TRBV6-3,TRBJ2-5,-,13,CASRRGNQETQYF,TGTGCCAGCAGAAGGGGTAACCAAGAGACCCAGTACTTC
many,TRBV20-1,TRBJ2-1,TRBD2,15,CSASAGTRSDNEQFF,TGCAGTGCTAGCGCCGGGACTAGGTCTGACAATGAGCAGTTCTTC
few,TRBV12-3/TRBV12-4,TRBJ2-2,-,15,CASSLRGTDTGELFF,TGTGCCAGCAGTTTAAGGGGGACTGACACCGGGGAGCTGTTTTTT
-,TRBV2,TRBJ2-2,-,16,CASSDGYTANTGELFF,TGTGCCAGCAGTGATGGGTACACCGCGAACACCGGGGAGCTGTTTTTT
-,TRBV29-1,TRBJ2-3,-,13,CSLRTAGTDTQYF,TGCAGCCTTAGGACAGCCGGCACAGATACGCAGTATTTT
many,TRBV29-1,TRBJ2-1,-,13,CSVDSRGRNEQFF,TGCAGCGTTGACAGTCGGGGTCGCAATGAGCAGTTCTTC
-,TRBV28,TRBJ2-5,-,12,CANSRSQETQYF,TGTGCCAACAGCCGGTCCCAAGAAACCCAGTACTTC
-,TRBV28,TRBJ2-7,TRBD2,15,CANSSAGGPSYEQYF,TGTGCCAACAGTTCAGCGGGGGGCCCCTCCTACGAGCAGTACTTC
-,TRBV11-2,TRBJ2-5,TRBD2,16,CASSTVGSGGRETQHF,TGTGCCAGCAGCACAGTGGGGAGCGGGGGGCGAGAGACCCAACACTTC
-,TRBV20-1,TRBJ2-5,-,12,CSAAYWGETQYF,TGCAGTGCCGCCTACTGGGGGGAGACCCAGTACTTC
-,TRBV4-3,TRBJ2-2,-,16,CASSQGHVGICGKLFF,TGCGCCAGCAGCCAAGGACATGTGGGAATATGCGGGAAGCTGTTTTTT
-,TRBV11-2,TRBJ1-3,-,16,CASTPEEYLSGNTIFF,TGTGCCAGCACCCCAGAGGAATACCTCTCTGGTAACACCATATTTTTT
-,TRBV14,TRBJ2-5,-,12,CAYSQLGETQYF,TGTGCCTACAGCCAATTGGGAGAGACCCAGTACTTC
once,TRBV6-5,TRBJ2-3,-,13,CASMRDSTGTQYF,TGTGCCAGCATGCGAGATAGCACAGGTACGCAGTATTTT
-,TRBV4-3,TRBJ2-7,-,15,CTSNQDLQLSGQQYF,TGCACCAGCAACCAAGATCTCCAGTTGAGCGGGCAGCAGTACTTC
once,TRBV6-5,TRBJ2-2,TRBD2,18,CVSSYSLAGHEDTGELFF,TGTGTCAGCAGTTACTCCCTAGCGGGCCACGAAGACACCGGGGAGCTGTTTTTT
many,TRBV20-1,TRBJ1-1,TRBD1,17,CSAKPRDRGSVNTEAFF,TGCAGTGCAAAACCCCGGGACAGGGGTTCGGTGAACACTGAAGCTTTCTTT
many,TRBV11-3,TRBJ1-1,-,12,CAILDRQGEAFF,TGTGCCATCCTCGACAGGCAAGGTGAAGCTTTCTTT
-,TRBV11-3,TRBJ2-5,TRBD2,16,CASSVLAGGYGETKYF,TGTGCCAGCAGCGTACTAGCGGGGGGATATGGAGAGACCAAGTACTTC
once,TRBV4-2,TRBJ2-2,-,15,CASNQDRVATGELFF,TGTGCCAGCAACCAAGATCGGGTGGCGACCGGGGAGCTGTTTTTT
-,TRBV4-1,TRBJ1-1,-,16,CASSQEFREGGTEAFF,TGCGCCAGCAGCCAAGAATTCAGAGAGGGAGGGACTGAAGCTTTCTTT
-,TRBV11-3,TRBJ2-3,-,13,CARSRRSTDTQYF,TGTGCCCGCAGCCGACGAAGCACAGATACGCAGTATTTT
many,TRBV20-1,TRBJ2-3,TRBD2,15,CSAYLPLAGELTQYF,TGCAGTGCCTATCTCCCACTAGCGGGAGAATTAACGCAGTATTTT
medium-sized,TRBV11-3,TRBJ2-5,-,14,CASSSGPVQETQYF,TGTGCCAGCAGCTCGGGACCGGTCCAAGAGACCCAGTACTTC
-,TRBV20-1,TRBJ2-2,-,14,CSAVRWQRTGELFF,TGCAGTGCTGTAAGGTGGCAACGGACCGGTGAGCTGTTTTTT
many,TRBV6-2/TRBV6-3,TRBJ2-1,-,10,CASSHHEQFF,TGTGCCAGCAGCCACCATGAGCAGTTCTTC
-,TRBV12-3/TRBV12-4,TRBJ1-3,-,15,CANSLQGGPGNTVYF,TGTGCCAACAGTTTACAGGGAGGGCCTGGGAACACCGTATATTTT
-,TRBV5-1,TRBJ1-2,TRBD1,15,CASSSRDRGNYGYTF,TGCGCCAGCAGCTCCCGGGACAGGGGCAACTATGGCTACACCTTC
-,TRBV6-1,TRBJ1-1,-,14,CASSGGSGNTKAFF,TGTGCCAGCAGTGGGGGCAGTGGGAACACTAAAGCTTTCTTT
-,TRBV6-5,TRBJ1-4,-,15,CASSQRVSGNEKLFF,TGTGCCAGCAGCCAACGGGTGAGTGGAAATGAAAAACTGTTTTTT
-,TRBV28,TRBJ1-2,-,15,CASKWAAGTNYGYTF,TGTGCCAGCAAATGGGCAGCAGGGACTAATTATGGCTACACCTTC
-,TRBV4-3,TRBJ2-4,-,17,CASSRNGREWGKNIQYF,TGCGCCAGCAGCCGCAATGGAAGGGAGTGGGGTAAAAACATTCAGTACTTC
-,TRBV12-3/TRBV12-4,TRBJ1-5,-,14,CASSHSGGGQPQHF,TGTGCCAGCAGTCACTCCGGGGGAGGTCAGCCCCAGCACTTT
many,TRBV12-3/TRBV12-4,TRBJ1-6,-,14,CASSFTGGNSPLHF,TGTGCCAGCAGTTTTACTGGGGGTAATTCACCCCTCCACTTT
-,TRBV20-1,TRBJ2-7,TRBD1,13,CNAGGQGANEQYF,TGCAATGCCGGGGGACAGGGGGCGAACGAACAGTACTTC
few,TRBV20-1,TRBJ2-1,TRBD2,18,CSARIEGLAGRPYNEQFF,TGCAGTGCTAGGATAGAGGGACTAGCGGGACGCCCCTACAATGAGCAGTTCTTC
many,TRBV20-1,TRBJ2-7,-,15,CSARGEKHSSYEQYF,TGCAGTGCTAGAGGGGAGAAGCATAGCTCCTACGAGCAGTACTTC